A selection of T cell receptor beta chains follows, all from one sample in a study of regulatory T cells in long-lasting Graves disease. One entry per CDR3 protein results from TCRdb running MiXCR on the multiplex PCR reads. The sample comprises a few hundred thousand distinct CDR3 sequences, around 19% of which are singletons, and roughly a fifth rests with the top ten. This material consisted of peripheral blood mononuclear cells (PBMCs), taken at new diagnosis, from a patient treated with antithyroid drugs. Source of these receptors: a female donor with Graves disease. The CDR3 runs from the conserved cysteine through the conserved F or W. Fields, in order: V gene, J gene, CDR3 protein.

V gene: TRBV10-3; J gene: TRBJ2-3; CDR3 protein: CAISRGRGVTDTQYF
V gene: TRBV5-6; J gene: TRBJ2-5; CDR3 protein: CASSHRATGKEAQYF
V gene: TRBV20-1; J gene: TRBJ1-2; CDR3 protein: CSARDGNYGYTF
V gene: TRBV12-3/TRBV12-4; J gene: TRBJ2-1; CDR3 protein: CASSEDLAGYNEQFF
V gene: TRBV11-2; J gene: TRBJ2-3; CDR3 protein: CASSLRYRGASTDTQYF
V gene: TRBV7-2; J gene: TRBJ1-4; CDR3 protein: CACSLGTGEKLFF
V gene: TRBV28; J gene: TRBJ2-1; CDR3 protein: CASSRGTGGLNEQFF
V gene: TRBV5-5; J gene: TRBJ2-1; CDR3 protein: CASSLVLAGGNNEQFF
V gene: TRBV18; J gene: TRBJ1-4; CDR3 protein: CASSALGDLPTNEKLFF
V gene: TRBV11-1; J gene: TRBJ2-7; CDR3 protein: CASSLTGQSYEQYF
V gene: TRBV12-3/TRBV12-4; J gene: TRBJ2-7; CDR3 protein: CASSLGGDEQYF
V gene: TRBV2; J gene: TRBJ2-5; CDR3 protein: CASWTGHGETQYF
V gene: TRBV11-2; J gene: TRBJ2-1; CDR3 protein: CASSEKSREQFF
V gene: TRBV24-1; J gene: TRBJ2-3; CDR3 protein: CATSGDGGTSTDTQYF
V gene: TRBV12-3/TRBV12-4; J gene: TRBJ2-3; CDR3 protein: CASSFRGGQTDTQYF
V gene: TRBV4-1; J gene: TRBJ2-1; CDR3 protein: CASSLSGPGYNEQFF
V gene: TRBV12-5; J gene: TRBJ1-5; CDR3 protein: CASGLAFQPQHF
V gene: TRBV7-2; J gene: TRBJ1-2; CDR3 protein: CASSATGLVGYTF
V gene: TRBV9; J gene: TRBJ2-3; CDR3 protein: CASSVEGTSGSQDTQYF
V gene: TRBV30; J gene: TRBJ1-4; CDR3 protein: CAWTGGTGGEKLFF
V gene: TRBV11-3; J gene: TRBJ2-5; CDR3 protein: CAGSLEGEVQETQYF
V gene: TRBV27; J gene: TRBJ1-6; CDR3 protein: CASSPRGSSYNSPLHF
V gene: TRBV20-1; J gene: TRBJ2-3; CDR3 protein: CSASATSDPTDTQYF
V gene: TRBV18; J gene: TRBJ1-2; CDR3 protein: CASSPALLGQGRIRYGYTF
V gene: TRBV9; J gene: TRBJ2-1; CDR3 protein: CASSVNRQNNEQFF
V gene: TRBV11-3; J gene: TRBJ2-3; CDR3 protein: CASSLRIDTQYF
V gene: TRBV20-1; J gene: TRBJ1-1; CDR3 protein: CSALPGQGAEAFF
V gene: TRBV3-1; J gene: TRBJ1-1; CDR3 protein: CASNQQGQNTEAFF
V gene: TRBV2; J gene: TRBJ2-3; CDR3 protein: CASSEVRVTSTDTQYF
V gene: TRBV5-5; J gene: TRBJ2-1; CDR3 protein: CASSLGGDRSGYEQFF
V gene: TRBV12-3/TRBV12-4; J gene: TRBJ2-3; CDR3 protein: CASSLLGLPGWTDTQYF
V gene: TRBV20-1; J gene: TRBJ2-3; CDR3 protein: CSARDFGSTDTQYF
V gene: TRBV12-3/TRBV12-4; J gene: TRBJ1-4; CDR3 protein: CASSHNRGSGEKLFF
V gene: TRBV18; J gene: TRBJ2-1; CDR3 protein: CASSQTSGSKDEQFF
V gene: TRBV20-1; J gene: TRBJ2-5; CDR3 protein: CSAPLLAGGETQYF
V gene: TRBV11-2; J gene: TRBJ2-1; CDR3 protein: CASRLIPGLADRSSYNEQFF
V gene: TRBV24-1; J gene: TRBJ1-2; CDR3 protein: CATSDLSGNYGYTF
V gene: TRBV28; J gene: TRBJ2-7; CDR3 protein: CASSVAGMGNEQYF
V gene: TRBV12-3/TRBV12-4; J gene: TRBJ2-4; CDR3 protein: CASSLTGANIQYF
V gene: TRBV7-8; J gene: TRBJ1-5; CDR3 protein: CASSGPIGGFGQPQHF
V gene: TRBV28; J gene: TRBJ2-5; CDR3 protein: CASSLRWASRETQYF
V gene: TRBV27; J gene: TRBJ2-5; CDR3 protein: CAALGGLAGRRGETQYF
V gene: TRBV7-9; J gene: TRBJ2-7; CDR3 protein: CASSLSLFQGGSYEQYF
V gene: TRBV19; J gene: TRBJ1-5; CDR3 protein: CAGLEGEALHSNQPQHF
V gene: TRBV20-1; J gene: TRBJ2-3; CDR3 protein: CSARLGHTDTQYF
V gene: TRBV6-1; J gene: TRBJ1-2; CDR3 protein: CASITLPGGGYTF
V gene: TRBV6-5; J gene: TRBJ1-6; CDR3 protein: CASSSQKGNSPLHF
V gene: TRBV28; J gene: TRBJ2-5; CDR3 protein: CASSYSGKLRETQYF
V gene: TRBV19; J gene: TRBJ2-1; CDR3 protein: CASSRLAESYNEQFF
V gene: TRBV28; J gene: TRBJ2-7; CDR3 protein: CASSFFGATGAYEQYF
V gene: TRBV15; J gene: TRBJ1-1; CDR3 protein: CATSRGADRLEAFF
V gene: TRBV20-1; J gene: TRBJ2-3; CDR3 protein: CSAEIAGTDTQYF
V gene: TRBV7-8; J gene: TRBJ1-4; CDR3 protein: CASSPIDETATNEKLFF
V gene: TRBV6-1; J gene: TRBJ2-7; CDR3 protein: CASRNRGYEQYF
V gene: TRBV7-3; J gene: TRBJ2-1; CDR3 protein: CASSPNRASGYTDEQFF
V gene: TRBV3-1; J gene: TRBJ1-2; CDR3 protein: CASRGGGAGYTF
V gene: TRBV7-8; J gene: TRBJ2-5; CDR3 protein: CASSHTSGGYQETQYF
V gene: TRBV27; J gene: TRBJ2-5; CDR3 protein: CASSLTPRGVGETQYF
V gene: TRBV5-5; J gene: TRBJ2-3; CDR3 protein: CASSLAGRGASGRDTQYF
V gene: TRBV9; J gene: TRBJ1-1; CDR3 protein: CASSVAGSLNTEAFF